This TCR beta chain was retrieved from a study of OX40 agonist ivuxolimab in advanced cancers. Study at large: Under the entry rules, prior anti-PD-1, anti-PD-L1 or anti-CTLA-4 therapy was allowed, and roughly 39% had some. General study results and limits: The study found that CD8+ T cells averaged more expanded clones than CD4+.

Autoimmune disease history or systemic immunosuppression led to patients being barred. With respect to this clone: Antigen unknown.

Assay used: immunoSEQ multiplex PCR; TCRdb lists only in-frame clones, some missing. The data show about 73,000 clones, 85% to 90% seen once. This CDR3 has 15 amino acids. Germline V CDR1 and CDR2: SGDLS, YYNGEE. V gave up 1 base and J gave up 4 bases, with 15 bases separating them. V usage is TRBV9 and J usage is TRBJ2-7, with D tentatively TRBD2 (5 bases). Source: CD4+ or CD8+ T cells sorted from blood, taken in a trial of the OX40 agonist ivuxolimab. The TCR was taken from an adult with an advanced solid tumor such as melanoma, head and neck, liver or kidney cancer. The chain's CDR3 is CASSVSGSTGYEQYF. CDR3 coding DNA: TGTGCCAGCAGCGTAAGCGGTTCGACGGGGTACGAGCAGTACTTC.